The 24 T cell receptor beta chains listed next were all sequenced from one sample in a study of blood T cell repertoires in COVID-19. Clones were sequenced by immunoSEQ multiplex PCR, and TCRdb holds only the in-frame ones, with some missing. The sample has about 73,000 clones, 81% seen once. The source material was peripheral blood. These receptors originate from a woman in her 70s with acute or convalescent COVID-19.

The rearrangement joins TRBV29-1 to TRBJ1-1; perhaps TRBD1 as D (5 bases). The CDR3 is 13 residues long. V was pared by 4 bases and J by 1 base, with 10 bases between. Germline-derived CDR1 and CDR2 are SQVTM and ANQGSEA. The CDR3 reads CSVAATANTEAFF. Here the CDR3 DNA reads TGCAGCGTTGCCGCGACAGCGAACACTGAAGCTTTCTTT.

This clone occurred once. V gene TRBV5-5 combines with J gene TRBJ1-5; D remains ambiguous. Trimming shortened V by 4 bases and J by 5 bases, and 7 bases separated the two germline ends. This CDR3 contains 12 residues. CDR1 is SGHKS, CDR2 YYEKEE, per germline (reference sequence). The CDR3 bases are TGTGCCAGCAGCGAGTATGATCAGCCCCAGCATTTT. Its protein product is CASSEYDQPQHF.

Here the CDR3 reads CATSDRKAGLTSGRTYEQYF. For the CDR3, the DNA is TGTGCCACCAGTGATAGAAAGGCAGGACTAACTAGCGGGAGAACCTACGAGCAGTACTTC. The chain carries TRBV24-1 and TRBJ2-7; 11 nucleotides match TRBD2. There are 20 residues in the CDR3. Trimming cost V 3 bases and J 2 bases; bases outside gene matches: 17. Germline CDR1 is KGHDR and CDR2 is SFDVKD.

The chain combines TRBV13 with TRBJ1-1; 8 bases fit TRBD1. This CDR3 has 17 residues. CDR1 is PRHDT and CDR2 is FYEKMQ in the germline V gene (reference sequence). Trimming removed 5 bases from V and 4 bases from J; junction bases left unmatched: 15. CDR3 sequence: CASSTQDRVDRGTEAFF. CDR3 nucleotides: TGTGCCAGCAGCACACAGGACAGGGTAGATAGGGGCACTGAAGCTTTCTTT.

The gene calls are TRBV2 and TRBJ2-7; no clear D gene. The germline V and J ends were trimmed by 6 bases and 5 bases, with 11 bases remaining between them. CDR1 and CDR2 (germline): SNHLY, FYNNEI. The CDR3 is 12 amino acids. The chain's CDR3 is CASRVAAHEQYF. CDR3 sequence (DNA): TGTGCCAGCAGGGTAGCCGCCCACGAGCAGTACTTC. Using reference TRBV2 and TRBJ2-7 for the parts outside the CDR3, the full variable domain is EPEVTQTPSHQVTQMGQEVILRCVPISNHLYFYWYRQILGQKVEFLVSFYNNEISEKSEIFDDQFSVERPDGSNFTLKIRSTKLEDSAMYFCASRVAAHEQYFGPGTRLTVT.

This clone turned up a few times. This chain links TRBV19 with TRBJ1-1; D is uncertain. The length of the CDR3 is 15 residues. Germline V gene sequence: CDR1 LNHDA, CDR2 SQIVND (reference sequence). V was shortened by 6 bases and J by 1 base, with 15 bases between the two germline ends. The CDR3, as DNA: TGTGCCAGTAGAGACCGGAGGAGCGGGAACACTGAAGCTTTCTTT. This gives the protein CASRDRRSGNTEAFF.

The CDR3 region is CASRAEARGIDQPQHF. The CDR3 DNA is TGTGCCAGCAGGGCGGAGGCCAGGGGGATCGATCAGCCCCAGCATTTT. J is TRBJ1-5 and V is TRBV28, with TRBD1 identical over 7 bases. The V segment lost 6 bases and the J segment 5 bases; nucleotides outside the gene matches: 13. The CDR3 spans 16 residues. Germline lookup yields CDR1 MDHEN and CDR2 SYDVKM.

V gene TRBV11-3 combines with J gene TRBJ2-3; 9 positions match TRBD2. This CDR3 has 14 residues. Losses at the gene ends were 3 bases for V and 7 bases for J; bases not matched to a gene: 5. The germline gives CDR1 SGHNT, CDR2 YENEEA. The CDR3 here is CASSFSGSSNTQYF. The CDR3 bases are TGTGCCAGCAGCTTTAGCGGGAGCTCGAATACGCAGTATTTT.

This chain joins TRBV12-3 or TRBV12-4 and TRBJ1-2, with D possibly matching TRBD1 (5 bases). V was shortened by 3 bases and J by 6 bases, with 11 bases between the two germline ends. The CDR3 is made up of 13 amino acids. The CDR3 nucleotides read TGTGCCAGCAGTTTTGGTCAGGGTGATGGCTACACCTTC. Its translation: CASSFGQGDGYTF.

The V and J genes are TRBV18 and TRBJ2-1; 11 nucleotides align to TRBD2. Per germline, CDR1 KGHSH and CDR2 LQKENI. The CDR3 has 15 residues. V lost 2 bases, J lost 7 bases, and 4 bases stayed unmatched. This CDR3 reads CASSPFSGRGNEQFF. CDR3 nucleotides: TGTGCCAGCTCACCATTTAGCGGGAGGGGAAATGAGCAGTTCTTC. The full variable domain, completed using reference TRBV18 and TRBJ2-1, is NAGVMQNPRHLVRRRGQEARLRCSPMKGHSHVYWYRQLPEEGLKFMVYLQKENIIDESGMPKERFSAEFPKEGPSILRIQQVVRGDSAAYFCASSPFSGRGNEQFFGPGTRLTVL.

The rearrangement joins TRBV5-1 to TRBJ2-1; TRBD2 might be the D (6 bases). The ends were cut back, 2 bases at V and 6 bases at J, with 18 bases in the middle. The CDR3 extends over 16 amino acids. CDR1 is SGHRS, CDR2 YFSETQ, per germline. CDR3 nucleotides: TGCGCCAGCAGCTTCCCCCCCACGGGACTGTTCAATGAGCAGTTCTTC. Its protein product is CASSFPPTGLFNEQFF.

This clone has a single count. V is TRBV29-1 and J is TRBJ2-2; perhaps TRBD2 as D (6 bases). V was pared by 4 bases and J by 2 bases, with 11 bases between. This CDR3 has 14 amino acids. Germline CDR1 is SQVTM and CDR2 is ANQGSEA. The CDR3 reads CSVGMGTNTGELFF. In DNA, the CDR3 is TGCAGCGTTGGAATGGGGACTAACACCGGGGAGCTGTTTTTT.

In its sample, this clone was seen once. The chain is built from TRBV7-2 and TRBJ1-6; 8 bases fit TRBD1. V lost 5 bases and J lost 4; bases outside the gene matches: 4. Germline-derived CDR1 and CDR2 are SGHTA and FQGNSA. The CDR3 sequence is 15 residues long. CDR3: CASSPRTGYNSPLHF. DNA of the CDR3: TGTGCCAGCAGCCCACGGACAGGGTATAATTCACCCCTCCACTTT.

The J gene is TRBJ1-1, the V gene TRBV2; 7 bases are shared with TRBD1. Unmatched junction bases numbered 8, after V lost 5 bases and J lost 5 bases. The CDR3 loop spans 14 amino acids. CDR1 is SNHLY, CDR2 FYNNEI, per germline. Here the CDR3 reads CASSPDRVSTEAFF. In nucleotides, the CDR3 is TGTGCCAGCAGTCCAGACAGGGTCTCAACTGAAGCTTTCTTT. The variable domain in full, with the rest retrieved from reference TRBV2 and TRBJ1-1, is EPEVTQTPSHQVTQMGQEVILRCVPISNHLYFYWYRQILGQKVEFLVSFYNNEISEKSEIFDDQFSVERPDGSNFTLKIRSTKLEDSAMYFCASSPDRVSTEAFFGQGTRLTVV.

The chain employs TRBV20-1 and TRBJ1-4; no definite D call. In germline, CDR1 is DFQATT, CDR2 SNEGSKA (reference sequence). The CDR3 sequence is 15 residues long. Trimming left V 3 bases short and J 6 bases short, with 17 bases between. CDR3 in DNA: TGCAGTGCTAGTGCCCTGGAGGTGGTCCATGAAAAACTGTTTTTT. Protein sequence: CSASALEVVHEKLFF.

The rearrangement uses TRBV6-5 and TRBJ1-2; D gene unclear. The length of the CDR3 is 12 residues. Trimming stripped 6 bases from V and 8 bases from J, with 13 bases between. Germline-derived CDR1 and CDR2 are MNHEY and SVGAGI. The CDR3 here is CASRQRERGYTF. Here the CDR3 DNA reads TGTGCCAGCAGGCAGAGGGAGAGGGGCTACACCTTC.

The rearrangement uses TRBV9 and TRBJ1-2, with D possibly matching TRBD1 (5 bases). Trimming shortened V by 2 bases and J by 6 bases, and 11 bases separated the two germline ends. The CDR3 has 13 residues. Germline assignment: CDR1 SGDLS and CDR2 YYNGEE. The CDR3 region has the DNA TGTGCCAGCAGCGTCCCAGGGCTTGATGGCTACACCTTC. The encoded protein is CASSVPGLDGYTF. Using reference TRBV9 and TRBJ1-2 for the parts outside the CDR3, the full variable domain is DSGVTQTPKHLITATGQRVTLRCSPRSGDLSVYWYQQSLDQGLQFLIQYYNGEERAKGNILERFSAQQFPDLHSELNLSSLELGDSALYFCASSVPGLDGYTFGSGTRLTVV.

This chain connects TRBV7-9 to TRBJ2-1, with D possibly matching TRBD2 (6 bases). The CDR3 is made up of 13 amino acids. V lost 5 bases, J lost 9 bases, and 14 bases lay in between. Germline CDR1 and CDR2: SEHNR and FQNEAQ (reference sequence). The CDR3 DNA is TGTGCCAGCAGCCTGGGACTGCAAGGTGAGCAGTTCTTC. Translating gives CASSLGLQGEQFF.

The J gene is TRBJ2-3, the V gene TRBV7-3; D unclear. CDR1 and CDR2 from the germline V gene are SGHTA and FQGTGA. This CDR3 region has 13 residues. The V gene lost 6 bases and the J gene lost 0 bases, with 7 bases spanning the gap. CDR3 residues: CASSPFSTDTQYF. CDR3 sequence (DNA): TGTGCCAGCAGTCCGTTTAGCACAGATACGCAGTATTTT.

The rearrangement joins TRBV14 to TRBJ2-7; D may be TRBD1 (5 bases). CDR1 and CDR2 from the germline V gene are SGHDN and FVKESK. The V end was cut by 4 bases, the J end by 0 bases, with 10 bases between. CDR3 size: 14 residues. CDR3 residues: CASSRNRNSYEQYF. The CDR3 region has the DNA TGTGCCAGCAGCCGAAACAGGAACTCCTACGAGCAGTACTTC. Looking up the rest from reference TRBV14 and TRBJ2-7 gives the full variable domain: EAGVTQFPSHSVIEKGQTVTLRCDPISGHDNLYWYRRVMGKEIKFLLHFVKESKQDESGMPNNRFLAERTGGTYSTLKVQPAELEDSGVYFCASSRNRNSYEQYFGPGTRLTVT.

The chain combines TRBV5-1 with TRBJ1-2, with a tentative D call TRBD1 (5 bases). Trimming stripped 3 bases from V and 7 bases from J, with 13 bases between. This CDR3 is 13 amino acids long. Germline CDR1 is SGHRS and CDR2 is YFSETQ. CDR3 loop: CASSYGGEIGYTF. CDR3 DNA: TGCGCCAGCAGCTACGGAGGGGAGATTGGCTACACCTTC.

This rearrangement joins TRBV11-3 to TRBJ2-7, with 7 nucleotides matching TRBD2. The CDR3 runs to 15 residues. Germline loops: CDR1 SGHNT, CDR2 YENEEA. J was trimmed by 2 bases and V by 1 base; bases with no gene match: 5. CDR3 DNA: TGTGCCAGCAGCTTAGCCGCTAGCGGAGCCTACGAGCAGTACTTC. Translation gives CASSLAASGAYEQYF.

The rearrangement links TRBV29-1 to TRBJ2-5, with 9 bases fitting TRBD1. Trimming at V came to 3 bases and at J to 4 bases, leaving 6 bases not matched to a gene. The V gene's germline CDR1 is SQVTM and CDR2 ANQGSEA. The CDR3 sequence is 14 residues long. In nucleotides, the CDR3 is TGCAGCGTTGACTTGGGACAGGGCCGAGAGACCCAGTACTTC. Its protein is CSVDLGQGRETQYF.

This sequence joins TRBV5-8 and TRBJ1-2; TRBD1 matches 10 bases. Germline assignment: CDR1 SGHTS and CDR2 YDEGEE. V gave up 1 base and J gave up 2 bases; unmatched junction bases: 5. The CDR3 is made up of 16 amino acids. The CDR3 loop is CASSLLGGQGNYGYTF. CDR3 in DNA: TGTGCCAGCAGCTTGTTGGGGGGACAGGGGAACTATGGCTACACCTTC.